This T cell receptor (beta chain) was identified during a study of T cell repertoires in cytomegalovirus infection. Background on the study: Indications came from public TCR beta signatures; they pointed to CMV infection and to a matching HLA type.

This CDR3 region has 13 residues. Germline CDR1 is SGHTA and CDR2 is FQGNSA. Trimming shortened V by 1 base and J by 3 bases, and 7 bases separated the two germline ends. This clonotype was recorded many times. Its matching antigen is unknown. General study points: Dominating the ex vivo response were HLA-C-restricted CMV-specific TCR beta clonotypes.

TCRdb itself ran the reads through MiXCR, one entry per CDR3 protein. In the table there are approximately 500,000 distinct CDR3 sequences, approximately 17% of which are singletons. The V gene is TRBV7-2, the J gene TRBJ2-7; D is undetermined. Specimen: CD8+ T cells from PBMCs. The origin of this receptor is a human donor in good health (CMV status not recorded). Some clones in this sample may be carry-over from other donors' samples. Here the CDR3 reads CASSLVGFYEQYF. The CDR3 DNA reads TGTGCCAGCAGCTTAGTGGGATTCTACGAGCAGTACTTC.